These 27 T cell receptor beta chains came from one sample sequenced in a study of beta chain features in type 1 diabetes. The sequenced template was cDNA made from the entire isolated RNA. Only in-frame clones appear in the TCRdb table, and some are missing; sequencing was by immunoSEQ multiplex PCR. The sample has 300,000 to 350,000 clones, less than 9.5% seen once; the top ten hold around 0.45%. The specimen sequenced was central memory CD4+ T cells from blood. These receptors came from a woman in her late teens or twenties in good health.

In its sample, this clone was seen many times. DNA of the CDR3: TGTGCCAGCAGCACACCTTGGGACAGGGGGAACAATGAGCAGTTCTTC. As protein: CASSTPWDRGNNEQFF. The V gene is TRBV28, the J gene TRBJ2-1, with 11 bases matching TRBD1. CDR1 MDHEN and CDR2 SYDVKM come from the germline V gene. The CDR3 runs to 16 residues. Losses at the gene ends were 6 bases for V and 5 bases for J; bases not matched to a gene: 9.

This clone was found a few times. V is TRBV10-2 and J is TRBJ1-3; 8 bases line up with TRBD1. CDR1 and CDR2 from the germline V gene are WSHSY and SAAADI. The V gene end was trimmed by 2 bases and the J gene end by 6 bases; junction bases not matched to a gene: 6. The CDR3 spans 15 residues. Here the CDR3 reads CASSENDRGTNTIYF. Here the CDR3 DNA reads TGCGCCAGCAGTGAGAACGACAGGGGTACAAACACCATATATTTT.

This clone came up once. The V gene is TRBV4-3, the J gene TRBJ2-7; perhaps TRBD2 as D (6 bases). Deletions cut 2 bases from V and 4 bases from J, with 15 bases between. This CDR3 spans 15 amino acids. Germline values: CDR1 LGHNA, CDR2 YSLEER. The CDR3 region has the DNA TGCGCCAGCAGCCAACGACTAGGTCCTGCGTACGAGCAGTACTTC. It codes for CASSQRLGPAYEQYF.

The J gene is TRBJ2-5, the V gene TRBV7-2; TRBD1 aligns across 8 bases. With 5 bases clipped from V and 4 bases from J, the junction kept 6 bases outside the gene matches. Per the germline V gene, CDR1 is SGHTA and CDR2 is FQGNSA. The CDR3 spans 14 residues. CDR3 in amino acids: CASSPRTGRETQYF. DNA for the CDR3: TGTGCCAGCAGCCCTCGGACAGGGAGAGAGACCCAGTACTTC.

The chain has TRBV19 and TRBJ2-1; D is perhaps TRBD2 (5 bases). The V gene lost 7 bases and the J gene lost 0 bases, with 10 bases spanning the gap. Germline values: CDR1 LNHDA, CDR2 SQIVND (reference sequence). The CDR3 covers 14 residues. The chain's CDR3 is CASTKGGSYNEQFF. The CDR3 DNA follows: TGTGCCAGTACCAAAGGAGGCTCCTACAATGAGCAGTTCTTC.

This sequence joins TRBV7-3 and TRBJ2-3; maybe TRBD1 (6 bases). Trimming cost V 3 bases and J 3 bases, with 10 bases left between them. CDR1 and CDR2 (germline): SGHTA, FQGTGA. CDR3 length: 14 residues. The CDR3 region is CASSLRQATDTQYF. The CDR3 DNA follows: TGTGCCAGCAGCTTGCGACAGGCAACAGATACGCAGTATTTT.

This clone turned up a few times. This chain uses TRBV4-3 with TRBJ1-1; D not resolved. V dropped 0 bases and J dropped 1 base, with 9 bases sitting between them. The germline CDR1 and CDR2 sequences are LGHNA and YSLEER. The CDR3 sequence is 15 residues long. The chain's CDR3 is CASSQDYAGNTEAFF. Here the CDR3 DNA reads TGCGCCAGCAGCCAAGATTATGCAGGGAACACTGAAGCTTTCTTT.

This clone occurred many times. V gene TRBV2 combines with J gene TRBJ2-2, with D perhaps matching TRBD2 (6 bases). V dropped 8 bases and J dropped 2 bases, with 12 bases sitting between them. The CDR3 length is 14 residues. Germline-derived CDR1 and CDR2 are SNHLY and FYNNEI. CDR3 loop: CASRETPNTGELFF. Written as DNA, the CDR3 is TGTGCCAGCCGGGAGACTCCTAACACCGGGGAGCTGTTTTTT.

There are a few counts of this clone. The rearrangement uses TRBV6-5 and TRBJ2-7; D is ambiguous. CDR1 and CDR2 from the germline V gene are MNHEY and SVGAGI. V was trimmed by 7 bases and J by 3 bases, leaving 7 bases between them. The CDR3 spans 11 residues. The CDR3 bases are TGTGCCAGCACTTCGGGCTACGAGCAGTACTTC. It is translated as CASTSGYEQYF.

This clone was observed a few times. The chain joins TRBV18 to TRBJ2-7; TRBD1 is a possible D gene (5 bases). Per germline, CDR1 KGHSH and CDR2 LQKENI. The CDR3 has 13 residues. The ends were cut back, 4 bases at V and 7 bases at J, with 14 bases in the middle. CDR3 nucleotide sequence: TGTGCCAGCTCACAACGGACACGTGAAGAGCAGTACTTC. Protein: CASSQRTREEQYF.

This clone was found a few times. The chain combines TRBV9 with TRBJ2-2; maybe TRBD1 (5 bases). This CDR3 region has 14 residues. From germline, CDR1 is SGDLS and CDR2 YYNGEE. Trimming took off 4 bases at V and 6 bases at J, with 13 bases between the two ends. DNA of the CDR3: TGTGCCAGCAGCCCCGGGCAGGGTGCCGGGGAGCTGTTTTTT. Protein product: CASSPGQGAGELFF.

This clone was observed a few times. The chain recombines TRBV6-5 with TRBJ1-5, with D perhaps TRBD1 (5 bases). The V gene's germline CDR1 is MNHEY and CDR2 SVGAGI. The CDR3 consists of 14 residues. The V end lost 5 bases, the J end lost 4 bases, and 12 bases lay between the germline ends. The CDR3 DNA sequence: TGTGCCAGCAGTGATGACAGAACGAATCAGCCCCAGCATTTT. Residues: CASSDDRTNQPQHF.

There are a few counts of this clone. The chain joins TRBV7-3 to TRBJ2-7; 10 bases are a match to TRBD2. V lost 4 bases, J lost 6 bases, and 6 bases stayed unmatched. CDR1 and CDR2 from the germline V gene are SGHTA and FQGTGA. This CDR3 has 14 amino acids. The CDR3 coding sequence is TGTGCCAGCAGCTGGCTAGCGGGAGAAAGCGAGCAGTACTTC. As protein: CASSWLAGESEQYF.

This clone appeared many times. The chain employs TRBV7-2 and TRBJ2-4, with 9 nucleotides matching TRBD2. Germline CDR1 SGHTA, CDR2 FQGNSA. Trimming at V came to 11 bases and at J to 0 bases, leaving 14 bases not matched to a gene. The CDR3 covers 17 residues. The CDR3 region has the DNA TGTGCCCCTTTCACGGGCGGGAGGGCCCTAGCCAAAAACATTCAGTACTTC. This sequence encodes CAPFTGGRALAKNIQYF. The variable domain in full, completed from reference TRBV7-2 and TRBJ2-4, reads GAGVSQSPSNKVTEKGKDVELRCDPISGHTALYWYRQSLGQGLEFLIYFQGNSAPDKSGLPSDRFSAERTGGSVSTLTIQRTQQEDSAVYLCAPFTGGRALAKNIQYFGAGTRLSVL.

At least ten counts were recorded for this clone. The V gene is TRBV15, the J gene TRBJ2-1, with 7 bases identical to TRBD1. V shed 0 bases and J 6 bases; nucleotides not matched to a gene: 8. The CDR3 consists of 16 residues. The germline V gene has CDR1 LNHNV and CDR2 YYDKDF (reference sequence). CDR3 DNA: TGTGCCACCAGCAGAGATACAACGACAGGGCGCAATGAGCAGTTCTTC. Translated, it gives CATSRDTTTGRNEQFF.

The chain combines TRBV29-1 with TRBJ2-7; the D is unclear. V lost 1 base, J lost 0 bases, and 4 bases lay in between. CDR1 SQVTM and CDR2 ANQGSEA come from the germline V gene. The CDR3 extends over 12 amino acids. CDR3 bases: TGCAGCGTTGAAGGTGACTCCTACGAGCAGTACTTC. Protein product: CSVEGDSYEQYF.

The genes are TRBV20-1 and TRBJ1-1; D is ambiguous. V was trimmed by 5 bases and J by 6 bases, leaving 7 bases between them. The V gene's germline CDR1 is DFQATT and CDR2 SNEGSKA (reference sequence). The CDR3 has 10 residues. The CDR3 DNA follows: TGCAGTGCTGGCAGGTCTGAAGCTTTCTTT. It specifies CSAGRSEAFF.

In its sample, this clone was seen many times. The V call is TRBV18, the J call TRBJ2-6; 9 nucleotides match TRBD1. Germline CDR1 reads KGHSH; CDR2 reads LQKENI. V trimming: 2 bases; J trimming: 2 bases; junction bases outside the gene matches: 7. The CDR3 sequence is 18 residues long. The CDR3 sequence: CASSPFRDRDAGANVLTF. The CDR3 nucleotides read TGTGCCAGCTCACCATTCCGGGACAGGGATGCTGGGGCCAACGTCCTGACTTTC.

This clone was observed a handful of times. The chain combines TRBV5-4 with TRBJ2-1; perhaps D is TRBD1 or TRBD2 (5 bases each). This CDR3 comprises 13 residues. Between the trimmed V and J ends, which lost 4 bases and 6 bases, there was a span of 11 bases. Germline V gene data show CDR1 as SGHNT and CDR2 as YYREEE (reference sequence). CDR3 nucleotides: TGTGCCAGCAGCCCCCCGAGGGGCAATGAGCAGTTCTTC. As protein: CASSPPRGNEQFF.

This clone was seen at least ten times. The chain joins TRBV28 to TRBJ1-2, with 10 bases that match TRBD1. This CDR3 is 15 amino acids long. Germline loops: CDR1 MDHEN, CDR2 SYDVKM. The V and J ends lost 1 base and 4 bases, in that order; junction bases with no gene match: 3. CDR3: CASSLFGTGVYGYTF. The CDR3 DNA follows: TGTGCCAGCAGTTTATTCGGGACAGGGGTCTATGGCTACACCTTC.

This clone was counted a few times. The chain carries TRBV18 and TRBJ1-5; 8 bases match TRBD1. The ends lost 4 bases at V and 6 bases at J; junction bases unmatched: 5. This CDR3 spans 14 amino acids. Per germline, CDR1 KGHSH and CDR2 LQKENI. The CDR3 DNA reads TGTGCCAGCTCACTTGGACAGGGCGGTCAGCCCCAGCATTTT. Translating gives CASSLGQGGQPQHF.

This clone showed up just a few times. This sample includes further DNA sequences coding for the same CDR3. The V and J genes are TRBV29-1 and TRBJ2-5, with TRBD1 matching over 7 bases. Germline V gives CDR1 SQVTM, CDR2 ANQGSEA. This CDR3 has 12 residues. Here the CDR3 reads CSAGTDQETQYF. CDR3 in DNA: TGCAGTGCCGGGACAGACCAAGAGACCCAGTACTTC.

The chain is built from TRBV7-6 and TRBJ2-1; no clear D. V was shortened by 0 bases and J by 4 bases, with 4 bases between the two germline ends. CDR3 length: 13 residues. Germline assignment: CDR1 SGHVS and CDR2 FNYEAQ. The CDR3 here is CASSLARYNEQFF. The CDR3 DNA sequence: TGTGCCAGCAGCTTAGCGAGATACAATGAGCAGTTCTTC.

This clone was seen at least ten times. This sequence joins TRBV7-2 and TRBJ2-2; D is unresolved. Trimming took off 1 base at V and 5 bases at J, with 5 bases between the two ends. The CDR3 loop spans 13 amino acids. CDR1 is SGHTA, CDR2 FQGNSA, per germline. Written as DNA, the CDR3 is TGTGCCAGCAGCTTAGTTTCTACCGGGGAGCTGTTTTTT. Translated, it gives CASSLVSTGELFF.

This clone was detected a few times. The chain joins TRBV27 to TRBJ1-1; no definite D call. Germline V gene data show CDR1 as MNHEY and CDR2 as SMNVEV (reference sequence). The CDR3 runs to 13 residues. Between the trimmed V and J ends, which lost 3 bases and 4 bases, there was a span of 9 bases. CDR3 sequence: CASSLMGGTEAFF. CDR3 nucleotides: TGTGCCAGCAGTTTGATGGGTGGCACTGAAGCTTTCTTT.

The genes are TRBV7-3 and TRBJ2-1, with D perhaps being TRBD1 or TRBD2 (5 bases each). V lost 4 bases and J 6 bases, leaving 13 bases between the germline ends. Germline CDR1 is SGHTA and CDR2 is FQGTGA. This CDR3 region has 14 residues. The CDR3 sequence is CASSSSLGVNEQFF. DNA of the CDR3: TGTGCCAGCAGCTCTTCACTGGGGGTCAATGAGCAGTTCTTC.

Note on this clone: Given a much more abundant clone one base away, this may be a read error. J is TRBJ2-5 and V is TRBV11-2; a possible D gene is TRBD1 (6 bases). Germline CDR1 and CDR2: SGHAT and FQNNGV. Trimming left V 5 bases short and J 2 bases short, with 12 bases between. The CDR3 is made up of 14 amino acids. CDR3: CASSPRTAQETQYF. The CDR3 bases are TGTGCCAGCAGCCCTCGGACAGCTCAAGAGACCCAGTACTTC. Drawing the rest from reference TRBV11-2 and TRBJ2-5, the complete variable domain is EAGVAQSPRYKIIEKRQSVAFWCNPISGHATLYWYQQILGQGPKLLIQFQNNGVVDDSQLPKDRFSAERLKGVDSTLKIQPAKLEDSAVYLCASSPRTAQETQYFGPGTRLLVL.